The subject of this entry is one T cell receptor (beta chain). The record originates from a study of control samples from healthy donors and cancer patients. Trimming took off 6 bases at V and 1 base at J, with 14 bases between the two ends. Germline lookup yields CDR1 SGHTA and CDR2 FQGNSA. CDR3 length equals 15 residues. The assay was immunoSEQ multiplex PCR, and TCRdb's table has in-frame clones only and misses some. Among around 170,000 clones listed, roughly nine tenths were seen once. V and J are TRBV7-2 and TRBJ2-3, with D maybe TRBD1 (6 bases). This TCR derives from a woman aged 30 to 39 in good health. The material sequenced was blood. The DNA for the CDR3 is TGTGCCAGCAGAGCACAGGGATCTGGCACAGATACGCAGTATTTT. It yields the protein CASRAQGSGTDTQYF.